These T cell receptor beta chains were read from a single sample in a study of regulatory T cells in long-lasting Graves disease. TCRdb re-called the multiplex PCR reads with MiXCR, one entry per CDR3 protein. The profile covers 620,000 or so distinct CDR3 sequences, with about 16% appearing a single time and around a sixth taken by the ten largest. These data also featured in a second study, about T cells in Graves' hyperthyroidism and ophthalmopathy.

Sequenced here: peripheral blood mononuclear cells (PBMCs), sampled at new diagnosis, from a patient treated with antithyroid drugs. Receptor source: a young woman with Graves disease. CDR3s include the opening cysteine and the closing phenylalanine or tryptophan. D genes are given only for firm matches. The listing skips clone size in some rows; elsewhere it reads once, few, many or a size class.

.,TRBV27,13,many,TRBJ2-7,TGTGCCAGTCGGGACAATGCAGCCTACGAGCAGTACTTC,CASRDNAAYEQYF
.,TRBV28,13,many,TRBJ2-7,TGTGCCAGCATGACATTACAGACCTACGAGCAGTACTTC,CASMTLQTYEQYF
TRBD1,TRBV7-9,14,many,TRBJ1-4,TGTGCCAGCAGCACTGGGACAGGGGGAGAAAAACTGTTTTTT,CASSTGTGGEKLFF
.,TRBV27,14,many,TRBJ1-1,TGTGCCAGCAGTTTAAGGGCCCTGCGGACTGAAGCTTTCTTT,CASSLRALRTEAFF
.,TRBV4-2,15,few,TRBJ1-2,TGTGCCAGCAGCCAAGTTTCGGGGGATATCAATGGCTACACCTTC,CASSQVSGDINGYTF
.,TRBV28,14,many,TRBJ2-7,TGTGCCAGCACTCCGGGCCAGGGTTCTGACGAGCAGTACTTC,CASTPGQGSDEQYF
.,TRBV6-2/TRBV6-3,13,few,TRBJ2-6,TGTGCCAGCATGGGCTCTGGGGCCAACGTCCTGACTTTC,CASMGSGANVLTF
TRBD1,TRBV29-1,15,many,TRBJ2-5,TGCAGCGTTGAAGGGGGACAGGCGGACTTCGGCACCCAGTACTTC,CSVEGGQADFGTQYF
TRBD1,TRBV18,18,.,TRBJ2-1,TGTGCCAGCTCACCACGAAGACAGGGACAGGGGAGGGACAATGAGCAGTTCTTC,CASSPRRQGQGRDNEQFF
.,TRBV10-2,12,many,TRBJ1-1,TGCGCCAGCAGTGGGCTTTATACTGAAGCTTTCTTT,CASSGLYTEAFF
.,TRBV5-4,14,.,TRBJ2-7,TGTGCCAGCAGCCCACCCGGTAGAAGGGACGAGCAGTACTTC,CASSPPGRRDEQYF
.,TRBV20-1,15,many,TRBJ2-3,TGCAGTGGGACGCTGACTAGTATAATCACAGATACGCAGTATTTT,CSGTLTSIITDTQYF
.,TRBV7-3,14,many,TRBJ1-6,TGTGCCAGCAGCTTACAGTCTTATAATTCACCCCTCCACTTT,CASSLQSYNSPLHF
TRBD2,TRBV10-3,14,.,TRBJ2-7,TGTGCCATCAGTGACCCCCTAGCGGGGGACGAGCAGTACTTC,CAISDPLAGDEQYF
.,TRBV27,16,.,TRBJ2-5,TGTGCCGGCAGTCCACACAGAAGAGGGTTTCAAGAGACCCAGTACTTC,CAGSPHRRGFQETQYF
.,TRBV28,13,many,TRBJ1-5,TGTGCCAGCAGCCCCGGGTGGAATCAGCCCCAGCATTTT,CASSPGWNQPQHF
TRBD1,TRBV4-1,15,.,TRBJ1-2,TGCGCCAGCAACCAAGAACCGGGACACAGGGGTGGCTACACCTTC,CASNQEPGHRGGYTF
.,TRBV12-3/TRBV12-4,12,.,TRBJ2-2,TGTGCCAGCAGCCCGGAGCTCGGGGAGCTGTTTTTT,CASSPELGELFF
.,TRBV2,14,many,TRBJ1-2,TGTGCCAGCAGGGTCCGACAGAGGACCTATGGCTACACCTTC,CASRVRQRTYGYTF
.,TRBV20-1,16,many,TRBJ1-5,TGCAGTGCTAGAGAATCCGGGACACTCCAGGGTCAGCCCCAGCATTTT,CSARESGTLQGQPQHF
TRBD1,TRBV14,17,.,TRBJ1-2,TGTGCCAGCAGCCAAGAGATTCCCGGGACAGGGAGCTATGGCTACACCTTC,CASSQEIPGTGSYGYTF
.,TRBV20-1,14,.,TRBJ1-4,TGCAGTGCCGTCCTACGTGCAACTAATGAAAAACTGTTTTTT,CSAVLRATNEKLFF